A single T cell receptor (beta chain) is shown here with its context. The sample belongs to a study of blood T cell repertoires in COVID-19. The wider study: Italy, Spain and the United States were the sources of the convalescent and acute COVID-19 samples. PBMCs, B-cell-depleted T cells, or T cells provided the cDNA or gDNA that made up the material.

The CDR3 spans 17 residues. Germline V CDR1 and CDR2: SEHNR, FQNEAQ (reference sequence). The trim removed 4 bases at V and 7 bases at J, leaving 12 bases unmatched. Source study methods: For nucleated cells, counts were estimated from reference gene primer amplification. The assay was immunoSEQ multiplex PCR, and TCRdb's table has in-frame clones only and misses some. V, J and clone size derive from that table, while D and trimming were established from the DNA sequence. The sample shows 100,000 or so clones, around 90% of them seen only once. The V call is TRBV7-9, the J call TRBJ1-6; 8 bases are a match to TRBD1. The sequence came from a man aged 50-60 years with active or convalescent COVID-19. The source material was peripheral blood. This chain's CDR3 is CASSSHTQGVANSPLHF. The DNA for the CDR3 is TGTGCCAGCAGCTCTCATACACAGGGGGTGGCAAATTCACCCCTCCACTTT.